This T cell receptor beta chain was observed in a study of T cell responses to AZD1222 COVID-19 vaccine. Study-wide results and limits: Donors were largely white British and mainly female; clonal diversity was possibly underestimated. Spike as a whole was targeted by vaccine-associated CD4 TCRs, dominant at 160-218 and 743-854. Spike-specific TCR breadth and depth grew following two AZD1222 doses. Repertoire sampling happened only post peak T cell response.

Comment on this clone: What it binds is unknown.

Sequencing was performed with immunoSEQ multiplex PCR; in TCRdb, only in-frame clones are kept and a portion is missing. Of 130,000 to 150,000 clones in the sample, roughly 86% are singletons; the top ten hold 4.5% to 5.5%. Trimming at V came to 2 bases and at J to 6 bases, leaving 5 bases not matched to a gene. The CDR3 consists of 14 residues. Germline V gene sequence: CDR1 MRHNA, CDR2 SNTAGT. The genes are TRBV6-4 and TRBJ1-2; 8 bases align to TRBD1. The receptor was isolated from an adult who received the MenACWY meningococcal vaccine as a control. The sequences come from peripheral blood, collected 28 days after the second dose of the MenACWY control vaccine. DNA of the CDR3: TGTGCCAGCAGTGACGGTCCAGGGGGCAATGGCTACACCTTC. Translating it yields CASSDGPGGNGYTF.